These 4 T cell receptor beta chains share one sample of origin, sequenced in a study of blood T cell repertoires in COVID-19. Profiling relied on immunoSEQ multiplex PCR, and the TCRdb table lists in-frame clones only, not all of them. This sample has approximately 300,000 clones, with around nine tenths found just once. Sequences were obtained from PBMCs or T cells enriched from blood (not recorded which). The origin of the receptors is a young woman who had recovered from COVID-19.

V usage is TRBV5-8 and J usage is TRBJ2-2; 8 bases line up with TRBD2. The V gene's germline CDR1 is SGHTS and CDR2 YDEGEE. The CDR3 runs to 14 residues. Losses at the gene ends were 7 bases for V and 6 bases for J; bases not matched to a gene: 8. The CDR3 sequence is CASVRGAKAGELFF. The CDR3 DNA reads TGTGCCAGCGTGCGGGGGGCTAAAGCCGGGGAGCTGTTTTTT.

The rearrangement joins TRBV5-1 to TRBJ1-1; D gene ambiguous. The CDR3 extends over 18 amino acids. CDR1 SGHRS and CDR2 YFSETQ come from the germline V gene. The germline V and J ends were trimmed by 0 bases and 1 base, with 19 bases remaining between them. The CDR3 loop is CASSLGFRGVLGNTEAFF. In DNA form, the CDR3 reads TGCGCCAGCAGCTTGGGATTCCGGGGAGTGCTGGGGAACACTGAAGCTTTCTTT.

V is TRBV15 and J is TRBJ2-7; tentatively, D is TRBD1 (5 bases). The germline V gene has CDR1 LNHNV and CDR2 YYDKDF (reference sequence). The CDR3 extends over 15 amino acids. V shed 1 base and J shed 5 bases, with 15 bases lying between them. This CDR3 is CATSRGGRAYHEQYF. The CDR3, as DNA: TGTGCCACCAGCAGAGGGGGCAGGGCCTACCACGAGCAGTACTTC.

The J gene is TRBJ1-1, the V gene TRBV11-2; 9 bases fit TRBD1. Germline CDR1 and CDR2: SGHAT and FQNNGV. Losses at the gene ends were 5 bases for V and 0 bases for J; bases not matched to a gene: 4. This CDR3 is built from 15 residues. For the CDR3, the DNA is TGTGCCAGCAGCCCGGACAGGGGCATGAACACTGAAGCTTTCTTT. Translated: CASSPDRGMNTEAFF. The full variable domain, its missing parts supplied by reference TRBV11-2 and TRBJ1-1, is EAGVAQSPRYKIIEKRQSVAFWCNPISGHATLYWYQQILGQGPKLLIQFQNNGVVDDSQLPKDRFSAERLKGVDSTLKIQPAKLEDSAVYLCASSPDRGMNTEAFFGQGTRLTVV.